This T cell receptor (beta chain) was sequenced during a study of CD8 T cells in ankylosing spondylitis. Study-wide points: Within ankylosing spondylitis blood, a TCR beta motif made up of several highly homologous variants appeared to be characteristic.

With 5 bases removed from V and 0 bases from J, the gap between germline ends came to 12 bases. Germline V gives CDR1 SGHRS, CDR2 YFSETQ. The CDR3 is 15 residues long. TCRdb ran MiXCR on the 5' RACE reads and lists one entry per CDR3 protein. Of roughly 260,000 distinct CDR3 sequences listed, over 15% are singletons. As for this clonotype: Its antigen is as yet unknown.

The J gene is TRBJ1-3, the V gene TRBV5-1; D is undetermined. The sample consisted of blood, either unsorted or a sorted T cell fraction (not recorded which). The origin of this receptor is a male donor with ankylosing spondylitis or in good health (not recorded which). This CDR3 reads CASRTQPRSGNTIYF. The CDR3 DNA follows: TGCGCCAGCAGAACTCAGCCCCGCTCTGGAAACACCATATATTTT.